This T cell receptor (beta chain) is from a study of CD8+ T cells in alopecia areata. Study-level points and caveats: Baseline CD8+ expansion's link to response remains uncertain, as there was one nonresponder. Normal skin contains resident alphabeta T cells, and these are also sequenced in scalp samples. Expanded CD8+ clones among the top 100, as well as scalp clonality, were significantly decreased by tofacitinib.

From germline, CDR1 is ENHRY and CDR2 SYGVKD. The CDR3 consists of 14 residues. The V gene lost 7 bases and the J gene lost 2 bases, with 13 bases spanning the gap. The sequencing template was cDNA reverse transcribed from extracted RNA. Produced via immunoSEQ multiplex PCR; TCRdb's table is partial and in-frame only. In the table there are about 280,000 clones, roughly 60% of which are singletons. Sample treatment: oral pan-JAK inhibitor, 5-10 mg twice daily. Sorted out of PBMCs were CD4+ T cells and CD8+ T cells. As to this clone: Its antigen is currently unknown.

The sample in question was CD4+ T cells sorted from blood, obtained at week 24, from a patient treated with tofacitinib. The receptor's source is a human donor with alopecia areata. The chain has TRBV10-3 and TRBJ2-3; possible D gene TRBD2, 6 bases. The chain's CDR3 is CAITRGATTDTQYF. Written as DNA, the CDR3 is TGTGCCATCACGCGCGGGGCGACCACAGATACGCAGTATTTT.